This TCR beta chain derives from a study of shared clonotypes between healthy human individuals. Study-level background: Each donor contributed plates that comprised three CD4 naive, three CD4 memory, two CD8 naive and one CD8 memory.

CDR3 length equals 18 residues. The germline V and J ends were trimmed by 1 base and 4 bases, with 17 bases remaining between them. Looked up from germline, CDR1 is SGHDN and CDR2 is FVKESK. Template for every sorted-subset replicate PCR totaled about 0.2 ug DNA, 30,000 to 35,000 T cell genomes. The table came from immunoSEQ multiplex PCR; TCRdb's copy has only in-frame clones and leaves some out. The sample has about 2.4 million clones, more than 85% seen once; the top ten hold 0.36%. Sequencing was performed on naive CD4+ T cells from PBMCs. The sample's subset: CD45RA+ positively selected. The TCR comes from a man between 18 and 35 years old in good health. Some clones in this sample may be carry-over from other donors' samples. The rearrangement uses TRBV14 and TRBJ2-6; TRBD1 might be the D (6 bases). The CDR3, as DNA: TGTGCCAGCAGCCAAGGCTGGGGGCCTGCCGGGGGGGCCAACGTCCTGACTTTC. Translation gives CASSQGWGPAGGANVLTF.